A single sample gave rise to the 21 T cell receptor beta chains below, sequenced in a study of OX40 agonist ivuxolimab in advanced cancers. Some clones are missing from TCRdb's copy, which holds only in-frame ones; the method was immunoSEQ multiplex PCR. The sample includes roughly 60,000 clones, about four fifths seen only once; the top ten take around 27%. This sample comprised CD4+ or CD8+ T cells sorted from blood, obtained in a trial of the OX40 agonist ivuxolimab. The receptors stem from an adult with an advanced solid tumor such as melanoma, head and neck, liver or kidney cancer.

The V call is TRBV6-1, the J call TRBJ2-5, with D perhaps matching TRBD2 (6 bases). The CDR3 is made up of 16 amino acids. V lost 1 base, J lost 3 bases, and 15 bases lay in between. The germline CDR1 and CDR2 sequences are MNHNS and SASEGT. The CDR3 sequence is CASSEGGGKWEETQYF. In nucleotides, the CDR3 is TGTGCCAGCAGTGAAGGGGGAGGAAAATGGGAAGAGACCCAGTACTTC.

This clone was found once. The chain joins TRBV5-1 to TRBJ1-1; no clear D. The CDR3 consists of 14 residues. Germline CDR1 is SGHRS and CDR2 is YFSETQ. Trimming left V 0 bases short and J 1 base short, with 7 bases between. CDR3 DNA sequence: TGCGCCAGCAGCTTGGATAGTTGGAACACTGAAGCTTTCTTT. Its protein is CASSLDSWNTEAFF.

CDR3 coding DNA: TGCGCCAGCAGTGAGGATCAGGGGGCCTACAATGAGCAGTTCTTC. It translates to CASSEDQGAYNEQFF. The chain joins TRBV10-1 to TRBJ2-1; 7 bases line up with TRBD1. Germline values: CDR1 WNHNN, CDR2 SYGVQD (reference sequence). The CDR3 extends over 15 amino acids. With V trimmed by 2 bases and J by 2 bases, 3 bases remained unmatched.

J is TRBJ1-1 and V is TRBV6-1; D gene ambiguous. V lost 8 bases and J lost 1, with 11 bases in between. From germline, CDR1 is MNHNS and CDR2 SASEGT. CDR3 size: 13 residues. CDR3 residues: CASEGAGNTEAFF. The CDR3 coding sequence is TGTGCCAGCGAAGGAGCGGGGAACACTGAAGCTTTCTTT.

This clone was seen a handful of times. The chain is built from TRBV4-3 and TRBJ1-1; D gene uncertain. With 1 base removed from V and 3 bases from J, the gap between germline ends came to 6 bases. The CDR3 consists of 13 residues. CDR1 is LGHNA and CDR2 is YSLEER in the germline V gene. The CDR3 loop is CASSQGIDTEAFF. Written as DNA, the CDR3 is TGCGCCAGCAGCCAAGGGATCGACACTGAAGCTTTCTTT.

V usage is TRBV2 and J usage is TRBJ1-1; D is perhaps TRBD1 (5 bases). CDR1 and CDR2 from the germline V gene are SNHLY and FYNNEI. Trimming pared 7 bases from V and 5 bases from J, leaving 17 bases between. The CDR3 length is 14 residues. CDR3 bases: TGTGCCAGCACCATAGCCCCGGGGGGGACTGAAGCTTTCTTT. Translated: CASTIAPGGTEAFF.

This chain joins TRBV27 and TRBJ1-2; 9 positions agree with TRBD1. The CDR3 length is 14 residues. The germline gives CDR1 MNHEY, CDR2 SMNVEV (reference sequence). V dropped 6 bases and J dropped 5; count of bases not matched to a gene: 7. CDR3 amino acids: CASREVGQGYGYTF. Written as DNA, the CDR3 is TGTGCCAGCAGGGAGGTGGGACAGGGTTATGGCTACACCTTC.

V gene TRBV27 combines with J gene TRBJ1-6, with TRBD1 identical over 9 bases. Germline-derived CDR1 and CDR2 are MNHEY and SMNVEV (reference sequence). The J segment lost 7 bases and the V segment lost 6 bases, leaving 10 bases of the junction unmatched. The CDR3 sequence is 16 residues long. The CDR3 nucleotides are TGTGCCAGCAGAGCTTCCCAGGGGACAGGGAATTCACCCCTCCACTTT. Protein product: CASRASQGTGNSPLHF.

The chain employs TRBV6-5 and TRBJ1-1; weak D call: TRBD1 (6 bases). The length of the CDR3 is 15 residues. V lost 11 bases and J lost 0, with 19 bases in between. Germline assignment: CDR1 MNHEY and CDR2 SVGAGI. DNA for the CDR3: TGTGCCTCCTGGGGGAGGGGGTTTTTGAACACTGAAGCTTTCTTT. It yields the protein CASWGRGFLNTEAFF.

The rearrangement joins TRBV5-4 to TRBJ1-2; D gene uncertain. There are 13 residues in the CDR3. Germline values: CDR1 SGHNT, CDR2 YYREEE (reference sequence). Trimming shortened V by 6 bases and J by 3 bases, and 12 bases separated the two germline ends. The CDR3 DNA reads as TGTGCCAGCAACTCCCGGACGGACTATGGCTACACCTTC. It encodes CASNSRTDYGYTF.

This clone was counted a few times. The chain carries TRBV15 and TRBJ2-1; 7 nucleotides match TRBD1. Trimming at V came to 1 base and at J to 4 bases, leaving 4 bases not matched to a gene. This CDR3 is 15 amino acids long. Germline CDR1 reads LNHNV; CDR2 reads YYDKDF (reference sequence). Written as DNA, the CDR3 is TGTGCCACCAGCAGAGCCGGGACAGAGTACAATGAGCAGTTCTTC. Translating gives CATSRAGTEYNEQFF.

This chain joins TRBV6-5 and TRBJ1-2, with TRBD1 as a possible D gene (6 bases). The germline CDR1 and CDR2 sequences are MNHEY and SVGAGI. The V and J ends lost 7 bases and 8 bases respectively, with 17 bases between them. CDR3 length: 13 amino acids. CDR3 nucleotides: TGTGCCAGCACCCCAACAGGGCAGCGGGGCTACACCTTC. It is translated as CASTPTGQRGYTF.

The rearrangement links TRBV5-1 to TRBJ2-3; 7 bases align to TRBD1. The CDR3 extends over 17 amino acids. The germline V gene encodes CDR1 SGHRS and CDR2 YFSETQ. Trimming cost V 0 bases and J 2 bases; bases outside gene matches: 9. CDR3: CASSLEGTDSYTDTQYF. The CDR3 DNA sequence: TGCGCCAGCAGCTTGGAAGGGACAGACAGTTACACAGATACGCAGTATTTT.

This clone was detected only once. The chain recombines TRBV4-3 with TRBJ2-1; D remains unclear. Deletions cut 3 bases from V and 10 bases from J, with 16 bases between. This CDR3 has 14 residues. CDR1 LGHNA and CDR2 YSLEER come from the germline V gene. CDR3 protein: CASSQSSFRREQFF. Written as DNA, the CDR3 is TGCGCCAGCAGCCAGAGCTCCTTCCGAAGGGAGCAGTTCTTC.

This chain uses TRBV5-1 with TRBJ2-3, with 10 bases fitting TRBD1. The CDR3 totals 15 residues. The V and J ends lost 0 bases and 3 bases, in that order; junction bases with no gene match: 1. Germline loops: CDR1 SGHRS, CDR2 YFSETQ. Written as DNA, the CDR3 is TGCGCCAGCAGCTTGGGACAGGGGGCGACAGATACGCAGTATTTT. Translated, it gives CASSLGQGATDTQYF.

The chain combines TRBV29-1 with TRBJ2-3; 7 bases agree with TRBD1. The CDR3 runs to 16 residues. CDR1 is SQVTM, CDR2 ANQGSEA, per germline. V shed 5 bases and J 0 bases; nucleotides not matched to a gene: 11. The DNA for the CDR3 is TGCAGCGTTCCAGGGGGTCTCACGTTTAGCACAGATACGCAGTATTTT. This encodes CSVPGGLTFSTDTQYF.

Only a few counts were recorded for this clone. The chain recombines TRBV5-6 with TRBJ1-3; D is uncertain. This CDR3 has 16 amino acids. Germline loops: CDR1 SGHDT, CDR2 YYEEEE. V was clipped by 1 base and J by 0 bases, with 11 bases between them. CDR3 in amino acids: CASSLRGASSGNTIYF. In DNA, the CDR3 is TGTGCCAGCAGCTTGCGCGGAGCCTCCTCTGGAAACACCATATATTTT.

This chain links TRBV19 with TRBJ2-7, with D tentatively TRBD1 or TRBD2 (5 bases each). Deletions cut 4 bases from V and 0 bases from J, with 13 bases between. The CDR3 is 15 amino acids. Germline CDR1 LNHDA, CDR2 SQIVND (reference sequence). CDR3 region: CASSRGAGSSYEQYF. CDR3 in DNA: TGTGCCAGTAGTAGAGGGGCTGGGAGCTCCTACGAGCAGTACTTC.

Only one count was recorded for this clone. The genes are TRBV30 and TRBJ1-4; D is unclear. Trimming took 0 bases from V and 2 from J, leaving 7 bases between them. Germline CDR1 and CDR2: GTSNPN and SVGIG (reference sequence). The CDR3 is 14 residues long. The CDR3: CAWSVAGTNEKLFF. DNA for the CDR3: TGTGCCTGGAGTGTAGCGGGGACTAATGAAAAACTGTTTTTT. The complete variable domain, with remaining parts taken from reference TRBV30 and TRBJ1-4, reads SQTIHQWPATLVQPVGSPLSLECTVEGTSNPNLYWYRQAAGRGLQLLFYSVGIGQISSEVPQNLSASRPQDRQFILSSKKLLLSDSGFYLCAWSVAGTNEKLFFGSGTQLSVL.

The rearrangement uses TRBV2 and TRBJ2-5; D not certain. Looked up from germline, CDR1 is SNHLY and CDR2 is FYNNEI. This CDR3 is 14 amino acids long. The V gene lost 1 base and the J gene lost 0 bases, with 6 bases spanning the gap. The CDR3 nucleotides read TGTGCCAGCAGTGAAGTGGGATACCAAGAGACCCAGTACTTC. Protein sequence: CASSEVGYQETQYF. Looking up the rest from reference TRBV2 and TRBJ2-5 gives the full variable domain: EPEVTQTPSHQVTQMGQEVILRCVPISNHLYFYWYRQILGQKVEFLVSFYNNEISEKSEIFDDQFSVERPDGSNFTLKIRSTKLEDSAMYFCASSEVGYQETQYFGPGTRLLVL.

V and J are TRBV10-2 and TRBJ1-5; D is unclear. CDR1 WSHSY and CDR2 SAAADI come from the germline V gene. CDR3 length equals 13 residues. Trimming removed 9 bases from V and 5 bases from J, with 14 bases in between. The CDR3 coding sequence is TGCGCCAGTACGGCAGCTCCTGATCAGCCCCAGCATTTT. Translation gives CASTAAPDQPQHF.